This T cell receptor beta chain is from a study of blood T cell repertoires in COVID-19. About the research overall: The samples span acute and convalescent COVID-19 from the United States, Italy and Spain. T cells, B-cell-depleted T cells, or PBMCs provided the cDNA or gDNA that served as material.

V lost 6 bases and J lost 9; bases outside the gene matches: 11. This CDR3 has 14 amino acids. Germline V gene data show CDR1 as LNHDA and CDR2 as SQIVND (reference sequence). As originally analysed: Amplification of reference gene primers provided the estimated nucleated cell counts. Clones were sequenced by immunoSEQ multiplex PCR, and TCRdb holds only the in-frame ones, with some missing. That table supplies the V and J calls and clone size; D and trimming were determined from the DNA. This table holds more than 250,000 clones, around 78% found once. Sequenced material: peripheral blood. This clonotype originated in a man aged 60 to 75 who had recovered from COVID-19. The chain links TRBV19 to TRBJ2-7, with TRBD1 matching over 10 bases. The CDR3, as DNA: TGTGCCAGTAGACCGGGACAGGGGCCCAAGGGGCAGTACTTC. It yields the protein CASRPGQGPKGQYF.